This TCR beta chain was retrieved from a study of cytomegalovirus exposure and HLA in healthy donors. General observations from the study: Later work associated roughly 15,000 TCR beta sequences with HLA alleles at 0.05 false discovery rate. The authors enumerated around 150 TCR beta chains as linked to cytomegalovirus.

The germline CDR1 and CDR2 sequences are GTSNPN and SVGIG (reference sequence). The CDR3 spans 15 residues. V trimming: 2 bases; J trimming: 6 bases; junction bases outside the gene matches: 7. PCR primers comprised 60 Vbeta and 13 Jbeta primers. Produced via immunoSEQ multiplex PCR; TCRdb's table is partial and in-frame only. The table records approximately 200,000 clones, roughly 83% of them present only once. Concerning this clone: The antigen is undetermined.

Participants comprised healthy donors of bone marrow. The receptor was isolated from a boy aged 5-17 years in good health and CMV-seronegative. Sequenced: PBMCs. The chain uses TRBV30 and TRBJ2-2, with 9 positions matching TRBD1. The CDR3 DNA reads TGTGCCTGGAGTTGGGGACAGGGTTACGCCGGGGAGCTGTTTTTT. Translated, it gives CAWSWGQGYAGELFF.